This T cell receptor beta chain came from a study of blood T cell repertoires in COVID-19. V lost 1 base and J lost 7; bases outside the gene matches: 4. The germline V gene encodes CDR1 SGHRS and CDR2 YFSETQ. The CDR3 loop spans 16 amino acids. Produced via immunoSEQ multiplex PCR; TCRdb's table is partial and in-frame only. The sample contains 400,000 or so clones, more than 75% of which appear only once. This TCR derives from a man aged 40-49 years in a cohort exposed to, infected with or recovered from COVID-19 (not recorded which). The gene calls are TRBV5-1 and TRBJ2-1; 14 bases map to TRBD2. Sequenced input: PBMCs or T cells enriched from blood (not recorded which). The CDR3 protein is CASSLPGLAGANEQFF. Written as DNA, the CDR3 is TGCGCCAGCAGCTTGCCGGGACTAGCGGGAGCAAATGAGCAGTTCTTC.